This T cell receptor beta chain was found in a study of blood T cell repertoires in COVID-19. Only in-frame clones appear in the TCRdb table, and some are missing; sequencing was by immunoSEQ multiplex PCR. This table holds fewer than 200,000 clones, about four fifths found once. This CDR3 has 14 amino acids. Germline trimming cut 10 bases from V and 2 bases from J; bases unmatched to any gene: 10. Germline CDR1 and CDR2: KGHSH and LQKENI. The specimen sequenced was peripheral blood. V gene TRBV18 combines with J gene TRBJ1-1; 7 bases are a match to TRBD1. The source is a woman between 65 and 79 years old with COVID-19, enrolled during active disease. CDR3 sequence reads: CATQGQGGNTEAFF. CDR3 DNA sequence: TGTGCCACCCAAGGACAAGGGGGCAACACTGAAGCTTTCTTT.